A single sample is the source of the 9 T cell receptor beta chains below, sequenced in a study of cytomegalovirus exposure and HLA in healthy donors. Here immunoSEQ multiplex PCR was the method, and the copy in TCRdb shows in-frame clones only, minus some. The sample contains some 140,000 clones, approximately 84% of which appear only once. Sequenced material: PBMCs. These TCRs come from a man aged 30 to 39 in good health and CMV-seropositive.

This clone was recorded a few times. CDR3: CASSSGLAPYNEQFF. The DNA of the CDR3 is TGTGCCAGCAGCTCGGGACTAGCCCCCTACAATGAGCAGTTCTTC. This chain connects TRBV5-6 to TRBJ2-1, with 9 bases aligning to TRBD2. The length of the CDR3 is 15 residues. Germline trimming cut 3 bases from V and 2 bases from J; bases unmatched to any gene: 3. The V gene's germline CDR1 is SGHDT and CDR2 YYEEEE.

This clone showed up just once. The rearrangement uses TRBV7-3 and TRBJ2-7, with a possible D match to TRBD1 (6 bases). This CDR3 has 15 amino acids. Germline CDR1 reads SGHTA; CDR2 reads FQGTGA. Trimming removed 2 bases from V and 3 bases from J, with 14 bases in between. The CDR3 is CASSLSGGQSYEQYF. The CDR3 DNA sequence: TGTGCCAGCAGCTTATCAGGTGGACAGAGCTACGAGCAGTACTTC.

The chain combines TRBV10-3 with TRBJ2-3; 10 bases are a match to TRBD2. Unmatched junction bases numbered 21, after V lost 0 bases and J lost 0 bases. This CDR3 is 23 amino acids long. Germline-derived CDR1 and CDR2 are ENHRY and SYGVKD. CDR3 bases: TGTGCCATCAGTGAGTCACGATTATGGCTAGCGGGGGAACTACCCCTTAGCACAGATACGCAGTATTTT. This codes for CAISESRLWLAGELPLSTDTQYF.

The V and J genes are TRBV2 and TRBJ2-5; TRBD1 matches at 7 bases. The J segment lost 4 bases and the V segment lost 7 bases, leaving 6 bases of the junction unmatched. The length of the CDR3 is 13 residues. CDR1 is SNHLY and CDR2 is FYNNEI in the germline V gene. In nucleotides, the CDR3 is TGTGCCAGCATACTCAACAGGGGAGAGACCCAGTACTTC. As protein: CASILNRGETQYF.

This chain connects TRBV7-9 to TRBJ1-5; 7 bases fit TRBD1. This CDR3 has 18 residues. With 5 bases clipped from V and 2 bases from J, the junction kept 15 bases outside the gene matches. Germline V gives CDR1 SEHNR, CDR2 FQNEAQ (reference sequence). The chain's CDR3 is CASSHPPTGKGGNQPQHF. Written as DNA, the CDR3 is TGTGCCAGCAGCCACCCCCCGACAGGGAAGGGGGGCAATCAGCCCCAGCATTTT.

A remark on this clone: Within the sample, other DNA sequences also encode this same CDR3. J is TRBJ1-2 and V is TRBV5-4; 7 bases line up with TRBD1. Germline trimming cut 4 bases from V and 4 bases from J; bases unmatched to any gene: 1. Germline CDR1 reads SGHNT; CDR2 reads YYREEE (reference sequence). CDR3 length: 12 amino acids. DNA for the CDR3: TGTGCCAGCAGCAGGGACAGCTATGGCTACACCTTC. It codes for CASSRDSYGYTF.

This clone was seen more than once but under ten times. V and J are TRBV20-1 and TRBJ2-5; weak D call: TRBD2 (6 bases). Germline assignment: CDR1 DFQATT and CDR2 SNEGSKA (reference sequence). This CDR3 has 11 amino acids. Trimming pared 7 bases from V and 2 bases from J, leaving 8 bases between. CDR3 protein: CSGDFQETQYF. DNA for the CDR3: TGCAGTGGGGACTTTCAAGAGACCCAGTACTTC.

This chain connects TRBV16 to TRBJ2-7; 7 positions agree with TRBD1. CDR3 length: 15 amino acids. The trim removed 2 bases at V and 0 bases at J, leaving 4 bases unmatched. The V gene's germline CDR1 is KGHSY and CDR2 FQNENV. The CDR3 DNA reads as TGTGCCAGCAGCCAAGTGGCAGGGGGCTCCTACGAGCAGTACTTC. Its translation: CASSQVAGGSYEQYF.

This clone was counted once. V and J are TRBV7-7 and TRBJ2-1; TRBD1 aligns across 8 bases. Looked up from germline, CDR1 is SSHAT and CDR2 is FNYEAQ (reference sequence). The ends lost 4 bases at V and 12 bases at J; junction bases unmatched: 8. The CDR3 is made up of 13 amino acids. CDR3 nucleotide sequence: TGTGCCAGCAGCTCCGGGACAGGCCCCGGGCAGTTCTTC. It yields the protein CASSSGTGPGQFF. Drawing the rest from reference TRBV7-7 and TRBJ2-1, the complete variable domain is GAGVSQSPRYKVTKRGQDVTLRCDPISSHATLYWYQQALGQGPEFLTYFNYEAQPDKSGLPSDRFSAERPEGSISTLTIQRTEQRDSAMYRCASSSGTGPGQFFGPGTRLTVL.